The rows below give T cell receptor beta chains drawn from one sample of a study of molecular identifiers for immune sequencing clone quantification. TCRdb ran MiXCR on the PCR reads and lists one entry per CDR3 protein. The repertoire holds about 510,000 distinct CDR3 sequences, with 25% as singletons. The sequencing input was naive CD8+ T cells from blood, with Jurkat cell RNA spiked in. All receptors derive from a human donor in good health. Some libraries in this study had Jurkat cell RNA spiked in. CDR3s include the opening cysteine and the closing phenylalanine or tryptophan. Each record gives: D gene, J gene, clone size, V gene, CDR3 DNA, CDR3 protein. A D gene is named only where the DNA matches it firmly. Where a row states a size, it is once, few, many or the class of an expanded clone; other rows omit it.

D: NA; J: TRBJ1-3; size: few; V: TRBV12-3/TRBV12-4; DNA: TGTGCCACCACGGACTCTGGAAACACCATATATTTT; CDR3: CATTDSGNTIYF
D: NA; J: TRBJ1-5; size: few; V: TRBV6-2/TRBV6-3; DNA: TGTGCCAGCAGGGAGACAGGCTATAGCAATCAGCCCCAGCATTTT; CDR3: CASRETGYSNQPQHF
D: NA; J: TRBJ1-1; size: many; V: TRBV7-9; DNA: TGTGCCAGCAGCCTCCCCACAGGGCTGAACACTGAAGCTTTCTTT; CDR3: CASSLPTGLNTEAFF
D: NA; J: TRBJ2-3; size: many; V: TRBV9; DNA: TGTGCCAGCAGCACCAATAGGGGGGGCACAGATACGCAGTATTTT; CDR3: CASSTNRGGTDTQYF
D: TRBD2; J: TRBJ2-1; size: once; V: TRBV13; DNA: TGTGCCAGCAGCGGGCTAGCGGGGGCCCACTCGCCTCATGAGCAGTTCTTC; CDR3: CASSGLAGAHSPHEQFF
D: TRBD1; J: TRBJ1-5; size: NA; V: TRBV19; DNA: TGTGCTAGTAGTTTGGACAGGGGCGATCATAGCGATCAGCCCCAGCATTTT; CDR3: CASSLDRGDHSDQPQHF
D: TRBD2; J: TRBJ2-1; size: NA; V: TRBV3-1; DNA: TGTGCCAGCAGGGAAGCGGGAGGCAGCAATGAGCAGTTCTTC; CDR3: CASREAGGSNEQFF
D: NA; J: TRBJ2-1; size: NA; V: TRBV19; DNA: TGTGCCAGTAGTATGGGGCTACTGACCAACAATGAGCAGTTCTTC; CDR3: CASSMGLLTNNEQFF
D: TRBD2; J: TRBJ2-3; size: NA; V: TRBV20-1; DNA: TGCAGTGCTAGAGATCGGCTAGCGGCGAACACAGATACGCAGTATTTT; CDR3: CSARDRLAANTDTQYF
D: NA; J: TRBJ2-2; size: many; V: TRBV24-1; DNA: TGTGCCACCAGTGACAGGGCGAACACCGGGGAGCTGTTTTTT; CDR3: CATSDRANTGELFF
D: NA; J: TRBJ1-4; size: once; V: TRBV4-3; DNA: TGCGCCAGCAGCCAGTACTCTTCAACTAATGAAAAACTGTTTTTT; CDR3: CASSQYSSTNEKLFF
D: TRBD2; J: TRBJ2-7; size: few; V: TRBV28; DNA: TGTGCCAGCACCTATAGCGGGAGAAACTACGAGCAGTACTTC; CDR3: CASTYSGRNYEQYF
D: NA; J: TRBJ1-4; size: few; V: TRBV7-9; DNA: TGTGCCAGCAGCTTATTGTCTTCGCCCGATGAAAAACTGTTTTTT; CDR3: CASSLLSSPDEKLFF
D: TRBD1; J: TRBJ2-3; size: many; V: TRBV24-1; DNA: TGTGCCACCAGTGAGAGCGGACAGGGGGCCGCCGATACGCAGTATTTT; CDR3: CATSESGQGAADTQYF
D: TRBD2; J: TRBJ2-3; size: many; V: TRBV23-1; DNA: TGCGCCAGCAGTCTCAATTCCGATCCTCCTCTAGCGGGGGACACAGATACGCAGTATTTT; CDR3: CASSLNSDPPLAGDTDTQYF
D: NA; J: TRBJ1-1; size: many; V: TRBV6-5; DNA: TGTGCCAGCAGCCCCGGGGCTACGACTGAAGCTTTCTTT; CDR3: CASSPGATTEAFF
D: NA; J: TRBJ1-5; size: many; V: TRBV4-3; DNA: TGCGCCAGCAGCCTAATGATTGGACCGACTGGCAATCAGCCCCAGCATTTT; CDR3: CASSLMIGPTGNQPQHF
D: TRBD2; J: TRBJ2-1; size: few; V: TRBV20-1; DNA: TGCAGTGCTCAAAATCGTCGGGCTAGCGGGAGATTAGGCAATGAGCAGTTCTTC; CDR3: CSAQNRRASGRLGNEQFF
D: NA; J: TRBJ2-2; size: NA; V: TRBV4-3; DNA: TGCGCCAGCAGCCAAGAAGCAGGGACCACCGGGGAGCTGTTTTTT; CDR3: CASSQEAGTTGELFF
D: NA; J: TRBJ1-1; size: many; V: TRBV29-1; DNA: TGCAGCGGATTACAGGGTTTCACTGAAGCTTTCTTT; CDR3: CSGLQGFTEAFF
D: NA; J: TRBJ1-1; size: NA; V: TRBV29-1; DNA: TGCAGCGCCACCGGCGCGGGGGCACGCACTGAAGCTTTCTTT; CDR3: CSATGAGARTEAFF
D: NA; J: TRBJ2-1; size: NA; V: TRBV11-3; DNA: TGTGCCAGCAGCGTGACAGAATACAATGAGCAGATCTTC; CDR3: CASSVTEYNEQIF